The clone carrying this T cell receptor (beta chain) was counted a few times. The repertoire was sequenced with immunoSEQ multiplex PCR; TCRdb's copy has only in-frame clones and lacks some. The table has around 66,000 clones, about two thirds seen once. The sample belongs to a study of PD-1 blockade in classical Hodgkin lymphoma. After autologous stem cell transplantation all patients relapsed, and prior brentuximab vedotin exposure differed between cohorts. The CDR3 consists of 16 residues. V was pared by 0 bases and J by 2 bases, with 12 bases between. CDR1 SGDLS and CDR2 YYNGEE come from the germline V gene.

This TCR came from a human donor with classical Hodgkin lymphoma. Sequencing used peripheral blood mononuclear cells (PBMCs), obtained before the second cycle of nivolumab. The chain joins TRBV9 to TRBJ1-3, with a tentative D call TRBD1 (6 bases). CDR3 nucleotides: TGTGCCAGCAGCGTAGCAACAGGGCCGACTGGAAACACCATATATTTT. This sequence encodes CASSVATGPTGNTIYF. Filled out from reference TRBV9 and TRBJ1-3, the complete variable domain reads DSGVTQTPKHLITATGQRVTLRCSPRSGDLSVYWYQQSLDQGLQFLIQYYNGEERAKGNILERFSAQQFPDLHSELNLSSLELGDSALYFCASSVATGPTGNTIYFGEGSWLTVV.